This TCR beta chain was identified in a study of CD8 T cells in ankylosing spondylitis (TCRdb year 2017). Regarding the complete study: The study profiled T cell receptor beta repertoires in healthy donors and ankylosing spondylitis patients to find disease-linked TCR variants. The full study cohort comprised 20 to 25 ankylosing spondylitis patients and over 95 healthy donors. Peripheral blood samples were taken, and synovial fluid was additionally collected from ankylosing spondylitis patients.

In this sample, this clonotype turned up a few times. Its cognate antigen has yet to be identified. No quality values exist for individual bases; no much larger clone is one base distant. The germline V gene (reference sequence) sets CDR1 to DFQATT and CDR2 to SNEGSKA. Trimming takes 3 bases from V and 6 bases from J, and the germline ends sit 15 bases apart. The CDR3 covers 14 residues, taking in both the cysteine and the phenylalanine. Only CDR3 DNA remains: 42 bases, in frame from the first base. Overall study outcomes, separate from this receptor: Blood from ankylosing spondylitis patients appeared to be characterized by a TCR beta motif made up of about 8 highly homologous amino acid variants. Significant enrichment of the disease-linked clones was reported in matched synovial fluid samples from ankylosing spondylitis patients. A CD8+ phenotype was shown by the disease-linked clones, which were found at relatively low frequencies in peripheral blood. Some motif variants were previously reported in synovial fluid and blood of reactive arthritis patients, suggesting common disease-initiation mechanisms.

The instrument was an Illumina HiSeq 2500. TCR beta libraries were prepared by quantitative 5'-RACE with molecular barcodes. The paper's data handling went like this. A new computational method, built on a probabilistic model of VDJ rearrangement, was used to identify disease-linked TCR variants. TCRdb passed the public sequencing reads through fastp at Q25 and MiXCR, retaining productive beta sequences. All rows with the same CDR3 protein become a single entry with the most common DNA and genes. The V and J calls, along with clone size, are taken from TCRdb and not from the paper's own processing. Across this sample there are just over 300,000 distinct CDR3 sequences, with less than 25% seen only once. The ten largest clones add up to 3.5% of the sample.

This receptor was obtained from a female donor with ankylosing spondylitis or in good health (not recorded which). The chain was built from TRBV20-1 and TRBJ2-1, with no reliable assignment of the D segment. Sequencing was done on a sample of blood, either unsorted or a sorted T cell fraction (not recorded which). The bases read TGCAGTGCTAGGAGGCTAGAAGGGCTCAATGAGCAGTTCTTC. Translated, this is CSARRLEGLNEQFF.